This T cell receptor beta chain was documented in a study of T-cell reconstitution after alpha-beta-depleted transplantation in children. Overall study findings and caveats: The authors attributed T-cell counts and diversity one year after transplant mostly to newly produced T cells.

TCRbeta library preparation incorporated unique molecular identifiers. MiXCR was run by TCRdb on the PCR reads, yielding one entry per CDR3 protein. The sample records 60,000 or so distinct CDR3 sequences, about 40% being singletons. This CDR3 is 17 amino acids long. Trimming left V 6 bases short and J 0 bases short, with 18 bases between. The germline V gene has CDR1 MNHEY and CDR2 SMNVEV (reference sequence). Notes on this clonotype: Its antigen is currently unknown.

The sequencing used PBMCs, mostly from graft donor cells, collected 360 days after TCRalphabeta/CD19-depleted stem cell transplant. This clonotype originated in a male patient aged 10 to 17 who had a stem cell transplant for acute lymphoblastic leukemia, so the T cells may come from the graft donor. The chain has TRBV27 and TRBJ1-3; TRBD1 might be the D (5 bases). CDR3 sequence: CASSLFIPGSSGNTIYF. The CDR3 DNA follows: TGTGCCAGCAGCCTATTTATTCCAGGGAGCTCTGGAAACACCATATATTTT.